The 4 T cell receptor beta chains given below trace back to one sample, sequenced in a study of human T cells and chemical hapten exposure. TCRdb re-analysed the RACE reads in MiXCR, keeping a single row per CDR3 protein. The profile shows fewer than 45,000 distinct CDR3 sequences, roughly 12% of them singletons. Time point: pre-sensitization, week 0. Treatment denoted: therapeutic diphenylcyclopropenone sensitization with weekly scalp DPC. Someone pulled total RNA out of unfractionated whole blood. The specimen was whole blood, collected in connection with sensitization to the hapten diphenylcyclopropenone (DPC). These receptors all come from a woman in her thirties or forties with alopecia areata. Some clones in this sample may be carry-over from other donors' samples.

This clonotype was counted only a few times. CDR3 DNA: TGCGCCAGCAGTGAGGGGACAAATGTCCAGCCCCAGCATTTT. Amino acid sequence: CASSEGTNVQPQHF. The chain is built from TRBV10-1 and TRBJ1-5; D possibly corresponds to TRBD1 (6 bases). The CDR3 runs to 14 residues. Germline V gene data show CDR1 as WNHNN and CDR2 as SYGVQD (reference sequence). Trimming left V 2 bases short and J 7 bases short, with 12 bases between.

This clonotype was counted only a few times. The gene calls are TRBV28 and TRBJ2-3; the match to TRBD1 covers 11 bases. CDR3 length equals 14 residues. Trimming at V came to 6 bases and at J to 7 bases, leaving 6 bases not matched to a gene. The germline V gene has CDR1 MDHEN and CDR2 SYDVKM. CDR3 amino acids: CASSRTGGLHTQYF. CDR3 nucleotides: TGTGCCAGCAGCCGGACAGGGGGCTTACATACGCAGTATTTT.

This clonotype came up many times. The CDR3, as DNA: TGCAGTGCTAGAGCTGGGACTAGCGGCGACACCGGGGAGCTGTTTTTT. Residues: CSARAGTSGDTGELFF. The J gene is TRBJ2-2, the V gene TRBV20-1; 11 bases agree with TRBD2. V was clipped by 1 base and J by 3 bases; unmatched bases: 4. The CDR3 totals 16 residues. The germline CDR1 and CDR2 sequences are DFQATT and SNEGSKA (reference sequence).

This clonotype was seen a handful of times. This chain joins TRBV18 and TRBJ2-3, with a possible D match to TRBD2 (6 bases). The CDR3 contains 15 residues. From germline, CDR1 is KGHSH and CDR2 LQKENI. The V end was cut by 6 bases, the J end by 6 bases, with 19 bases between. The CDR3 DNA is TGTGCCAGCTCGTCGATCGGAGGGGAAGGGGATACGCAGTATTTT. It translates to CASSSIGGEGDTQYF.